Listed below are T cell receptor beta chains from one sample, sequenced in a study of OX40 agonist ivuxolimab in advanced cancers. Data came from immunoSEQ multiplex PCR; TCRdb stores just in-frame clones and leaves some out. The sample includes under 80,000 clones, around nine tenths seen only once; the top ten take roughly 18%. This specimen consisted of CD4+ or CD8+ T cells sorted from blood, obtained in a trial of the OX40 agonist ivuxolimab. These receptors came from an adult with an advanced solid tumor such as melanoma, head and neck, liver or kidney cancer. Both conserved end residues are trimmed from each CDR3. Size is stated for part of the rows, as once, few or many counts, or as a class when the clone is expanded.

-	TRBV9	TRBJ2-7	ASSVDPPDEQY
once	TRBV11-2	TRBJ1-6	ASSLSPPVNSPLH
-	TRBV13	TRBJ2-6	ASSSPGQGLPGANVLT
-	TRBV6-6	TRBJ2-1	ASRLQGGNEQF
-	TRBV27	TRBJ2-7	ASSRSQGTLSYEQY
-	TRBV15	TRBJ2-5	ATSETNSETQY
few	TRBV4-3	TRBJ2-1	ASSQDRGVRNEQF
-	TRBV7-3	TRBJ2-1	ASSALAGGYNEQF
-	TRBV5-5	TRBJ2-1	ASSLTGTGVNEQF
-	TRBV7-3	TRBJ2-3	ASSPGGGPTDTQY
-	TRBV19	TRBJ2-3	ASSPRDTSTDTQY
-	TRBV7-6	TRBJ1-1	ASTLAGARGTEAF
-	TRBV11-2	TRBJ2-3	ASSLRTDTQY
-	TRBV11-3	TRBJ2-1	ASSLGFEFYNEQF
-	TRBV16	TRBJ2-1	ASRDRGMNNEQF
-	TRBV11-3	TRBJ2-7	ASSDRDRGHEQY
-	TRBV7-9	-	ASSRREVYEQY
-	TRBV11-3	TRBJ2-1	ASSTVAGGGGTYFYEQF
-	TRBV27	TRBJ2-7	ASSKSGTVYEQY
-	TRBV7-6	TRBJ2-7	ASSYGTGDYEQY